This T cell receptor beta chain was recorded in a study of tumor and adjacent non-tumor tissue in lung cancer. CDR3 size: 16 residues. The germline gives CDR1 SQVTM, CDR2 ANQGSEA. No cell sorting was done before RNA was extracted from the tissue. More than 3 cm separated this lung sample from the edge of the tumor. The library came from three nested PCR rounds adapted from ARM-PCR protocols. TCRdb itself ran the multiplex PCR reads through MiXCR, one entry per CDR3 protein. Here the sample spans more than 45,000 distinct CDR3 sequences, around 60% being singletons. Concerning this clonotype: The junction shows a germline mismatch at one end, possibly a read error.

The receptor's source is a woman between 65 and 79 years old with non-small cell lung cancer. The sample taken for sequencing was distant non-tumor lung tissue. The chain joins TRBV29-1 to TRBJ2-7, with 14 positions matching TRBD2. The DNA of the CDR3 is TGCAACGTTGATCGTCAGGGGACTAGCGGGAGCTACGGGCAGTACTTC. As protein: CNVDRQGTSGSYGQYF.